These 19 T cell receptor beta chains were sequenced from one sample in a study of OX40 agonist ivuxolimab in advanced cancers. This table comes from immunoSEQ multiplex PCR, and its TCRdb copy is limited to in-frame clones, with some not included. The sample carries around 110,000 clones, 90% recorded once. Specimen: CD4+ or CD8+ T cells sorted from blood, collected in a trial of the OX40 agonist ivuxolimab. All receptors derive from an adult with an advanced solid tumor such as melanoma, head and neck, liver or kidney cancer.

This rearrangement joins TRBV7-8 to TRBJ1-4; D call uncertain. Germline lookup yields CDR1 SGHVS and CDR2 FQNEAQ. V lost 9 bases and J lost 0, with 11 bases in between. CDR3 length equals 14 residues. CDR3 in amino acids: CASQAETTNEKLFF. CDR3 coding DNA: TGTGCCAGTCAGGCGGAGACAACTAATGAAAAACTGTTTTTT.

The V and J genes are TRBV7-2 and TRBJ1-1, with TRBD1 matching 7 bases. Trimming took 5 bases from V and 5 from J; bases not matched to a gene: 8. CDR3 size: 14 residues. Germline V gene data show CDR1 as SGHTA and CDR2 as FQGNSA. The CDR3 loop reads CASSPRQGGTEAFF. In DNA form, the CDR3 reads TGTGCCAGCAGCCCCCGACAGGGTGGGACTGAAGCTTTCTTT.

The chain carries TRBV5-1 and TRBJ2-3; 9 nucleotides align to TRBD2. V shed 2 bases and J 0 bases; nucleotides not matched to a gene: 7. The CDR3 runs 17 residues. Looked up from germline, CDR1 is SGHRS and CDR2 is YFSETQ. CDR3 in amino acids: CASSFGLAGSSTDTQYF. For the CDR3, the DNA is TGCGCCAGCAGCTTCGGGCTAGCGGGGAGTAGCACAGATACGCAGTATTTT.

The chain employs TRBV18 and TRBJ2-7, with D unresolved. There are 13 residues in the CDR3. Germline V gene data show CDR1 as KGHSH and CDR2 as LQKENI. The V end was cut by 2 bases, the J end by 3 bases, with 8 bases between. This CDR3 reads CASSPGVNYEQYF. Written as DNA, the CDR3 is TGTGCCAGCTCACCAGGGGTCAACTACGAGCAGTACTTC.

The rearrangement uses TRBV7-2 and TRBJ2-3; maybe TRBD2 (6 bases). The germline V gene has CDR1 SGHTA and CDR2 FQGNSA. V was pared by 4 bases and J by 6 bases, with 14 bases between. CDR3 length equals 14 residues. The CDR3 reads CASSSSGPVDTQYF. CDR3 DNA sequence: TGTGCCAGCAGCTCCAGCGGGCCCGTGGATACGCAGTATTTT.

The J gene is TRBJ1-6, the V gene TRBV6-1, with 7 bases identical to TRBD1. The trim removed 6 bases at V and 6 bases at J, leaving 5 bases unmatched. Germline CDR1 and CDR2: MNHNS and SASEGT. The CDR3 consists of 14 residues. CDR3 protein: CASRGQSLNSPLHF. The DNA of the CDR3 is TGTGCCAGCAGGGGACAGAGCCTTAATTCACCCCTCCACTTT.

This sequence joins TRBV7-9 and TRBJ2-2; 14 positions agree with TRBD2. J lost 4 bases, V lost 4 bases, and 5 bases had no gene match. The V gene's germline CDR1 is SEHNR and CDR2 FQNEAQ (reference sequence). The CDR3 totals 17 residues. CDR3 amino acids: CASSWQGTSGSTGELFF. The CDR3 DNA reads TGTGCCAGCAGCTGGCAAGGGACTAGCGGGAGCACCGGGGAGCTGTTTTTT.

The rearrangement joins TRBV12-5 to TRBJ2-1; D not certain. The CDR3 is 17 amino acids. Germline V gene data show CDR1 as LGHNT and CDR2 as FRNRAP. Trimming removed 7 bases at V and 0 bases at J, with 19 bases between. CDR3 nucleotide sequence: TGTGCTAGTGCTCTTTGGTCCACAACCAGCTCCTACAATGAGCAGTTCTTC. This encodes CASALWSTTSSYNEQFF. The full variable domain, completed using reference TRBV12-5 and TRBJ2-1, is DARVTQTPRHKVTEMGQEVTMRCQPILGHNTVFWYRQTMMQGLELLAYFRNRAPLDDSGMPKDRFSAEMPDATLATLKIQPSEPRDSAVYFCASALWSTTSSYNEQFFGPGTRLTVL.

The V gene is TRBV4-3, the J gene TRBJ2-5; no definite D call. Trimming stripped 0 bases from V and 2 bases from J, with 4 bases between. The CDR3 totals 13 residues. The V gene's germline CDR1 is LGHNA and CDR2 YSLEER. The CDR3 reads CASSQEPQETQYF. The CDR3, as DNA: TGCGCCAGCAGCCAAGAGCCGCAAGAGACCCAGTACTTC.

A single count supports this clone. This chain uses TRBV11-2 with TRBJ1-2; TRBD1 is a possible D gene (6 bases). The CDR3 has 15 residues. Germline lookup yields CDR1 SGHAT and CDR2 FQNNGV. Trimming left V 0 bases short and J 2 bases short, with 10 bases between. The chain's CDR3 is CASSLEPGHNYGYTF. CDR3 in DNA: TGTGCCAGCAGCTTAGAACCGGGACACAACTATGGCTACACCTTC.

The genes are TRBV9 and TRBJ2-7, with D possibly being TRBD2 (5 bases). CDR3 size: 15 residues. V lost 0 bases and J 9 bases, leaving 19 bases between the germline ends. The V gene's germline CDR1 is SGDLS and CDR2 YYNGEE. Here the CDR3 reads CASSVVEGSPHGQYF. The CDR3 DNA follows: TGTGCCAGCAGCGTAGTGGAAGGGAGTCCCCACGGGCAGTACTTC.

The chain employs TRBV7-2 and TRBJ2-5; 9 bases agree with TRBD2. CDR1 SGHTA and CDR2 FQGNSA come from the germline V gene. The CDR3 runs to 16 residues. V lost 1 base and J lost 5; bases outside the gene matches: 8. The CDR3 is CASSLGPAGGLETQYF. CDR3 bases: TGTGCCAGCAGCTTAGGGCCAGCGGGGGGACTGGAGACCCAGTACTTC.

The chain recombines TRBV28 with TRBJ1-1; TRBD1 aligns across 8 bases. Germline assignment: CDR1 MDHEN and CDR2 SYDVKM. The CDR3 runs to 13 residues. With 3 bases clipped from V and 4 bases from J, the junction kept 1 base outside the gene matches. The CDR3 spells CASSLDRATEAFF. The CDR3 DNA reads TGTGCCAGCAGTTTGGACAGGGCCACTGAAGCTTTCTTT.

CDR3 nucleotides: TGTGCCAGCTCACTCCGATACACATCGAACACCGGGGAGCTGTTTTTT. Protein sequence: CASSLRYTSNTGELFF. This chain uses TRBV18 with TRBJ2-2; no clear D gene. The CDR3 spans 16 residues. Trimming pared 4 bases from V and 0 bases from J, leaving 12 bases between. Germline CDR1 reads KGHSH; CDR2 reads LQKENI.

The chain has TRBV5-4 and TRBJ2-3, with a tentative D call TRBD2 (6 bases). V was trimmed by 4 bases and J by 0 bases, leaving 12 bases between them. Germline V CDR1 and CDR2: SGHNT, YYREEE (reference sequence). The CDR3 consists of 15 residues. The CDR3 DNA sequence: TGTGCCAGCAGCCCCGGGGGTTCTAGCACAGATACGCAGTATTTT. Amino acid sequence: CASSPGGSSTDTQYF. Full variable domain (missing parts from reference TRBV5-4 and TRBJ2-3): ETGVTQSPTHLIKTRGQQVTLRCSSQSGHNTVSWYQQALGQGPQFIFQYYREEENGRGNFPPRFSGLQFPNYSSELNVNALELDDSALYLCASSPGGSSTDTQYFGPGTRLTVL.

The chain recombines TRBV19 with TRBJ1-4, with D maybe TRBD1 (5 bases). The CDR3 runs 15 residues. CDR1 and CDR2 from the germline V gene are LNHDA and SQIVND (reference sequence). V lost 0 bases and J 6 bases, leaving 11 bases between the germline ends. The CDR3 spells CASSIDPGPYEKLFF. The CDR3 DNA sequence: TGTGCCAGTAGTATAGATCCAGGGCCATATGAAAAACTGTTTTTT.

This chain connects TRBV10-2 to TRBJ2-7, with D possibly matching TRBD1 (5 bases). V was shortened by 0 bases and J by 7 bases, with 10 bases between the two germline ends. The germline gives CDR1 WSHSY, CDR2 SAAADI. There are 13 residues in the CDR3. CDR3 DNA: TGCGCCAGCAGTGAGTCGGGGCTGGGGGAGCAGTACTTC. It specifies CASSESGLGEQYF.

CDR3: CASSVYDKTDEQFF. For the CDR3, the DNA is TGTGCCAGCAGCGTTTATGACAAGACGGATGAGCAGTTCTTC. This chain joins TRBV9 and TRBJ2-1; no reliable D call. The germline V and J ends were trimmed by 2 bases and 8 bases, with 14 bases remaining between them. CDR3 length equals 14 residues. In germline, CDR1 is SGDLS, CDR2 YYNGEE.

The chain has TRBV5-6 and TRBJ1-1, with a weak D call TRBD1 (6 bases). Deletions cut 4 bases from V and 9 bases from J, with 25 bases between. CDR3 length: 16 amino acids. The germline gives CDR1 SGHDT, CDR2 YYEEEE. The CDR3 reads CASSAERTGIGVKAFF. Written as DNA, the CDR3 is TGTGCCAGCAGCGCCGAGCGAACAGGGATTGGGGTGAAAGCTTTCTTT.